This T cell receptor beta chain is drawn from a study of blood T cell repertoires in COVID-19. At the level of the study: The study drew acute and convalescent COVID-19 samples from the United States, Italy and Spain. From T cells, B-cell-depleted T cells, or PBMCs came the material, which was cDNA or gDNA.

The germline V gene encodes CDR1 SQVTM and CDR2 ANQGSEA. The CDR3 has 12 residues. V shed 6 bases and J shed 4 bases, with 12 bases lying between them. Authors' processing steps: Reference gene primer amplification yielded estimated nucleated cell counts. Here immunoSEQ multiplex PCR was the method, and the copy in TCRdb shows in-frame clones only, minus some. V and J calls and clone size are as listed in that table; D and trimming were resolved from the DNA. The sample records 100,000 to 150,000 clones, about 91% being singletons. The source material was peripheral blood. The chain is built from TRBV29-1 and TRBJ1-2, with D possibly matching TRBD1 (6 bases). This TCR came from a man aged 50 to 60 with acute or convalescent COVID-19. The CDR3 nucleotides read TGCAGCGTCCGGGGGGCCTCCTATGGCTACACCTTC. This gives the protein CSVRGASYGYTF.